What follows are 15 T cell receptor beta chains derived from one specimen sequenced in a study of T cell responses to AZD1222 COVID-19 vaccine. Generated by immunoSEQ multiplex PCR, the TCRdb table keeps only in-frame clones and is missing some. The table includes roughly 81,000 clones, 65% to 90% detected once. The sample consisted of peripheral blood, taken on day 0 of AZD1222 vaccination. The source is an adult in good health.

This clone has more than one count but fewer than ten. The V and J genes are TRBV27 and TRBJ2-7; 10 bases fit TRBD1. The CDR3 is made up of 16 amino acids. CDR1 MNHEY and CDR2 SMNVEV come from the germline V gene (reference sequence). V shed 4 bases and J 0 bases; nucleotides not matched to a gene: 6. CDR3 nucleotide sequence: TGTGCCAGCAGTTCTCCGGGACAGGGGACCTCCTACGAGCAGTACTTC. This gives the protein CASSSPGQGTSYEQYF.

The rearrangement joins TRBV10-3 to TRBJ2-4; 10 bases fit TRBD2. Germline V lookup: CDR1 ENHRY, CDR2 SYGVKD. The CDR3 loop spans 15 amino acids. Trimming at V came to 0 bases and at J to 7 bases, leaving 3 bases not matched to a gene. CDR3 protein: CAISESGAGGNIQYF. The CDR3 DNA reads as TGTGCCATCAGTGAGTCGGGAGCGGGAGGGAACATTCAGTACTTC.

The CDR3 is CATSGLGTPDTQYF. The CDR3 bases are TGTGCCACCAGTGGCCTGGGAACCCCAGATACGCAGTATTTT. The chain couples TRBV24-1 to TRBJ2-3; D gene unclear. Trimming shortened V by 5 bases and J by 4 bases, and 12 bases separated the two germline ends. This CDR3 region has 14 residues. Germline V CDR1 and CDR2: KGHDR, SFDVKD.

The chain recombines TRBV10-1 with TRBJ2-7, with 7 bases matching TRBD2. CDR3 length equals 14 residues. Germline V gives CDR1 WNHNN, CDR2 SYGVQD (reference sequence). V lost 4 bases, J lost 4 bases, and 7 bases stayed unmatched. CDR3 protein: CASSGGRAGYEQYF. CDR3 coding DNA: TGCGCCAGCAGTGGTGGTAGAGCGGGGTACGAGCAGTACTTC.

In nucleotides, the CDR3 is TGTGCCAGCAGCATGGGTAGAGAGGGGAAATCACCCCTCCACTTT. Its protein product is CASSMGREGKSPLHF. The chain employs TRBV7-2 and TRBJ1-6; possibly TRBD1 for D (5 bases). The CDR3 runs 15 residues. V shed 5 bases and J shed 10 bases, with 18 bases lying between them. CDR1 and CDR2 from the germline V gene are SGHTA and FQGNSA.

The CDR3 loop is CASSWEGGYEQYF. The CDR3 DNA reads TGTGCCAGCAGCTGGGAAGGAGGCTACGAGCAGTACTTC. The gene calls are TRBV27 and TRBJ2-7; D perhaps matches TRBD2 (5 bases). The CDR3 runs 13 residues. Trimming pared 6 bases from V and 3 bases from J, leaving 12 bases between. CDR1 MNHEY and CDR2 SMNVEV come from the germline V gene (reference sequence).

The genes are TRBV18 and TRBJ2-7, with a possible D match to TRBD1 (6 bases). This CDR3 has 14 residues. The germline gives CDR1 KGHSH, CDR2 LQKENI. The V end lost 2 bases, the J end lost 3 bases, and 11 bases lay between the germline ends. CDR3 protein: CASSPGRGSYEQYF. The CDR3 DNA reads as TGTGCCAGCTCACCAGGCAGGGGAAGCTACGAGCAGTACTTC. Together with reference TRBV18 and TRBJ2-7, the CDR3 gives the full variable domain: NAGVMQNPRHLVRRRGQEARLRCSPMKGHSHVYWYRQLPEEGLKFMVYLQKENIIDESGMPKERFSAEFPKEGPSILRIQQVVRGDSAAYFCASSPGRGSYEQYFGPGTRLTVT.

This clone was counted once. The J gene is TRBJ2-5, the V gene TRBV19; D may be TRBD1 or TRBD2 (5 bases each). V dropped 5 bases and J dropped 1 base, with 11 bases sitting between them. The CDR3 runs 14 residues. The germline V gene encodes CDR1 LNHDA and CDR2 SQIVND (reference sequence). The CDR3 nucleotides are TGTGCCAGTAGTTCCCTTGGGGGCCAAGAGACCCAGTACTTC. Encoded protein: CASSSLGGQETQYF. Full variable domain (remainder filled in from reference TRBV19 and TRBJ2-5): DGGITQSPKYLFRKEGQNVTLSCEQNLNHDAMYWYRQDPGQGLRLIYYSQIVNDFQKGDIAEGYSVSREKKESFPLTVTSAQKNPTAFYLCASSSLGGQETQYFGPGTRLLVL.

This rearrangement joins TRBV6-5 to TRBJ2-7; 7 bases are a match to TRBD2. The length of the CDR3 is 13 residues. The J segment lost 0 bases and the V segment lost 5 bases, leaving 1 base of the junction unmatched. Looked up from germline, CDR1 is MNHEY and CDR2 is SVGAGI. This CDR3 reads CASSRTSSYEQYF. CDR3 nucleotide sequence: TGTGCCAGCAGTCGGACTAGCTCCTACGAGCAGTACTTC.

The CDR3 here is CASSKTGDNSPLHF. The CDR3, as DNA: TGTGCCAGTAGTAAGACAGGGGATAATTCACCCCTCCACTTT. The V and J genes are TRBV19 and TRBJ1-6, with 8 bases matching TRBD1. CDR3 length: 14 residues. V shed 4 bases and J 5 bases; nucleotides not matched to a gene: 1. Germline-derived CDR1 and CDR2 are LNHDA and SQIVND (reference sequence).

V gene TRBV20-1 combines with J gene TRBJ2-1; D is undetermined. The V and J ends lost 3 bases and 1 base respectively, with 7 bases between them. This CDR3 contains 13 residues. Germline-derived CDR1 and CDR2 are DFQATT and SNEGSKA (reference sequence). In DNA, the CDR3 is TGCAGTGCTAGTCTCCCGTCCTACAATGAGCAGTTCTTC. Its protein is CSASLPSYNEQFF.

CDR3 nucleotides: TGTGCCAGCAGCCCTTTTAGCGGGAGAGGGGACAATGAGCAGTTCTTC. Translation gives CASSPFSGRGDNEQFF. This chain connects TRBV28 to TRBJ2-1; 9 nucleotides match TRBD2. The CDR3 loop spans 16 amino acids. CDR1 and CDR2 from the germline V gene are MDHEN and SYDVKM. The V and J ends lost 6 bases and 5 bases, in that order; junction bases with no gene match: 11.

The chain recombines TRBV7-2 with TRBJ2-1, with TRBD2 as a possible D gene (6 bases). Germline V gives CDR1 SGHTA, CDR2 FQGNSA. Between the trimmed V and J ends, which lost 1 base and 0 bases, there was a span of 16 bases. The CDR3 totals 18 residues. CDR3 nucleotides: TGTGCCAGCAGCTTAGTGTGGGACTCACTAAGCTCCTACAATGAGCAGTTCTTC. Encoded protein: CASSLVWDSLSSYNEQFF. Looking up the rest from reference TRBV7-2 and TRBJ2-1 gives the full variable domain: GAGVSQSPSNKVTEKGKDVELRCDPISGHTALYWYRQSLGQGLEFLIYFQGNSAPDKSGLPSDRFSAERTGGSVSTLTIQRTQQEDSAVYLCASSLVWDSLSSYNEQFFGPGTRLTVL.

V is TRBV30 and J is TRBJ1-5; D uncertain. The V and J ends lost 0 bases and 2 bases respectively, with 11 bases between them. Germline V lookup: CDR1 GTSNPN, CDR2 SVGIG (reference sequence). This CDR3 contains 15 residues. CDR3 loop: CAWSVSPGGNQPQHF. DNA of the CDR3: TGTGCCTGGAGTGTATCACCCGGGGGCAATCAGCCCCAGCATTTT. Full variable domain (missing parts from reference TRBV30 and TRBJ1-5): SQTIHQWPATLVQPVGSPLSLECTVEGTSNPNLYWYRQAAGRGLQLLFYSVGIGQISSEVPQNLSASRPQDRQFILSSKKLLLSDSGFYLCAWSVSPGGNQPQHFGDGTRLSIL.

The rearrangement joins TRBV7-8 to TRBJ2-7; D not resolved. The CDR3 loop spans 14 amino acids. Germline V gene data show CDR1 as SGHVS and CDR2 as FQNEAQ. The V and J ends lost 1 base and 1 base respectively, with 8 bases between them. The DNA for the CDR3 is TGTGCCAGCAGCTTAGTGTGGAATTCCTACGAGCAGTACTTC. It is translated as CASSLVWNSYEQYF.